The 17 T cell receptor beta chains listed next were all sequenced from one sample in a study of cytomegalovirus exposure and HLA in healthy donors. Use of 60 Vbeta and 13 Jbeta primers characterized the PCR. Clones were sequenced by immunoSEQ multiplex PCR, and TCRdb holds only the in-frame ones, with some missing. The data hold some 200,000 clones, with about 13% observed a single time. The sequenced material came from PBMCs. The receptors stem from a middle-aged man in good health and CMV-seropositive.

This clone has only a few counts. The chain links TRBV6-5 to TRBJ2-7; 10 positions match TRBD2. Trimming at V came to 5 bases and at J to 7 bases, leaving 5 bases not matched to a gene. The CDR3 has 13 amino acids. Looked up from germline, CDR1 is MNHEY and CDR2 is SVGAGI. The DNA of the CDR3 is TGTGCCAGCAGTAAGAATAGCGGGGGGGAGCAGTACTTC. Its translation: CASSKNSGGEQYF.

As regards this clone: One end of the junction fails to match germline, which may point to a read error. The CDR3 DNA is TGTGCTAGCAGCTTAGAGGGGACAGGAACAGATACGCAGTATTTT. This codes for CASSLEGTGTDTQYF. The rearrangement joins TRBV7-7 to TRBJ2-3, with TRBD1 matching over 8 bases. Germline V lookup: CDR1 SSHAT, CDR2 FNYEAQ (reference sequence). The CDR3 is 15 amino acids.

In this sample, this clone turned up a few times. The chain joins TRBV4-1 to TRBJ1-1; D is perhaps TRBD1 (5 bases). This CDR3 region has 17 residues. Germline-derived CDR1 and CDR2 are MGHRA and YSYEKL. Trimming removed 1 base at V and 3 bases at J, with 18 bases between. The CDR3 region is CASSQGQGGVRDTEAFF. In DNA, the CDR3 is TGCGCCAGCAGCCAAGGGCAGGGCGGGGTTCGGGACACTGAAGCTTTCTTT.

This clone was observed a few times. The chain combines TRBV29-1 with TRBJ1-1; weak D call: TRBD1 (5 bases). In germline, CDR1 is SQVTM, CDR2 ANQGSEA. This CDR3 has 12 amino acids. V dropped 4 bases and J dropped 5 bases, with 11 bases sitting between them. The CDR3 region is CSVGTQRTEAFF. As DNA, the CDR3 is TGCAGCGTTGGGACACAGAGGACTGAAGCTTTCTTT.

The V call is TRBV6-5, the J call TRBJ2-7, with D unclear. V dropped 0 bases and J dropped 0 bases, with 6 bases sitting between them. The length of the CDR3 is 14 residues. Germline CDR1 and CDR2: MNHEY and SVGAGI. The CDR3 region has the DNA TGTGCCAGCAGTTACTCGAGTAACTCCTACGAGCAGTACTTC. Translating gives CASSYSSNSYEQYF.

This chain connects TRBV28 to TRBJ1-1; 8 bases align to TRBD1. CDR3 length: 13 residues. Germline V gene data show CDR1 as MDHEN and CDR2 as SYDVKM. V shed 6 bases, J shed 10 bases, and the junction held 10 bases outside the gene matches. CDR3 sequence reads: CASRLDRVSAAFF. The CDR3 DNA reads as TGTGCCAGCAGACTGGACAGGGTCTCGGCAGCTTTCTTT.

The genes are TRBV4-1 and TRBJ2-7; D not resolved. Germline loops: CDR1 MGHRA, CDR2 YSYEKL. V lost 4 bases to trimming and J lost 1 base, with 14 bases between them. The CDR3 contains 15 residues. DNA of the CDR3: TGCGCCAGCAGCCGACTTGGAGCACAATCCTACGAGCAGTACTTC. The encoded protein is CASSRLGAQSYEQYF.

The chain is built from TRBV19 and TRBJ1-1, with 10 positions matching TRBD1. The CDR3 covers 18 residues. CDR1 and CDR2 (germline): LNHDA, SQIVND (reference sequence). Germline trimming cut 2 bases from V and 1 base from J; bases unmatched to any gene: 10. CDR3 DNA: TGTGCCAGTAGTATATTTGGGGACAGGGGAATTGGGAACACTGAAGCTTTCTTT. This sequence encodes CASSIFGDRGIGNTEAFF.

This clone occurred a few times. The chain recombines TRBV11-3 with TRBJ2-5; tentatively, D is TRBD2 (5 bases). CDR3 length: 12 residues. The V and J ends lost 5 bases and 4 bases respectively, with 8 bases between them. Germline V gene sequence: CDR1 SGHNT, CDR2 YENEEA. The CDR3 DNA reads as TGTGCCAGCAGCCTGGAGGCAGAGACCCAGTACTTC. This sequence encodes CASSLEAETQYF.

The rearrangement joins TRBV5-1 to TRBJ1-4; no clear D. Germline values: CDR1 SGHRS, CDR2 YFSETQ. Trimming removed 10 bases at V and 4 bases at J, with 11 bases between. This CDR3 is built from 12 residues. CDR3 in DNA: TGCGCCTCCAACGGGGATAATGAAAAACTGTTTTTT. Residues: CASNGDNEKLFF.

The chain is built from TRBV6-5 and TRBJ2-3; possibly TRBD2 for D (6 bases). Trimming stripped 7 bases from V and 1 base from J, with 9 bases between. From germline, CDR1 is MNHEY and CDR2 SVGAGI. This CDR3 contains 13 residues. Here the CDR3 DNA reads TGTGCCAGCAACGGGGGAGGCACAGATACGCAGTATTTT. Protein: CASNGGGTDTQYF.

This clone has a single count. V usage is TRBV7-2 and J usage is TRBJ1-5; possibly TRBD1 for D (5 bases). This CDR3 region has 15 residues. The germline CDR1 and CDR2 sequences are SGHTA and FQGNSA. V was pared by 8 bases and J by 5 bases, with 19 bases between. CDR3 nucleotide sequence: TGTGCCAGCGCCGGCGGTCAGGGAGGGCATCAGCCCCAGCATTTT. Translated: CASAGGQGGHQPQHF.

The chain combines TRBV4-3 with TRBJ2-3; a weak D match, TRBD2 (5 bases). The V gene's germline CDR1 is LGHNA and CDR2 YSLEER. The CDR3 has 13 amino acids. Trimming pared 0 bases from V and 10 bases from J, leaving 11 bases between. DNA for the CDR3: TGCGCCAGCAGCCAAGAAGAGGGCTCGCCGCAGTATTTT. Translating it yields CASSQEEGSPQYF.

This clone has more than one count but fewer than ten. V and J are TRBV6-5 and TRBJ2-7; 9 bases agree with TRBD1. The germline CDR1 and CDR2 sequences are MNHEY and SVGAGI. The CDR3 consists of 11 residues. CDR3 in amino acids: CASGFPGTGFV. The DNA of the CDR3 is TGTGCCAGCGGATTTCCGGGGACAGGGTTCGTC.

This chain connects TRBV2 to TRBJ2-5, with D unresolved. V lost 7 bases and J lost 4, with 10 bases in between. CDR1 is SNHLY and CDR2 is FYNNEI in the germline V gene. The CDR3 is 12 amino acids. The CDR3 region is CASTRSGETQYF. CDR3 nucleotides: TGTGCCAGCACGAGGTCCGGAGAGACCCAGTACTTC.

The chain links TRBV19 to TRBJ1-6, with TRBD1 as a possible D gene (5 bases). The CDR3 runs to 15 residues. CDR1 is LNHDA, CDR2 SQIVND, per germline (reference sequence). V was cut by 5 bases and J by 6 bases, with 14 bases left in between. The CDR3 DNA reads TGTGCCAGTAGTTCCCCGACAGAAGGTAATTCACCCCTCCACTTT. Translated: CASSSPTEGNSPLHF.

This clone was counted a few times. The V and J genes are TRBV28 and TRBJ2-7, with D perhaps TRBD2 (7 bases). The ends were cut back, 7 bases at V and 8 bases at J, with 24 bases in the middle. CDR1 and CDR2 (germline): MDHEN, SYDVKM. The CDR3 is made up of 15 amino acids. The CDR3 reads CASTPRGGASIKQYV. In DNA form, the CDR3 reads TGTGCCAGCACCCCAAGAGGGGGGGCGTCCATAAAGCAGTACGTC.